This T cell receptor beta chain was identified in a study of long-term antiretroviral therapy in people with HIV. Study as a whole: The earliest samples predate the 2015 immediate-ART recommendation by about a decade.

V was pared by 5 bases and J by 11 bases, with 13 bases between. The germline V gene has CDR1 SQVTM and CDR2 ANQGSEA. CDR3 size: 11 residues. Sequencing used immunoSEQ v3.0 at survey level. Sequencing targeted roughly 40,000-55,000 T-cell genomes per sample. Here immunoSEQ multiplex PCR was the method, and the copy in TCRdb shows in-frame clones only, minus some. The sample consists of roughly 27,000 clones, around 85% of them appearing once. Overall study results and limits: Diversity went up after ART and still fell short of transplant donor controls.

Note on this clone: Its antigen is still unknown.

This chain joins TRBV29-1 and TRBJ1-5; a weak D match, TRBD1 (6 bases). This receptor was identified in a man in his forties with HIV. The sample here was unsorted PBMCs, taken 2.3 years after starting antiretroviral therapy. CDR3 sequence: CSVRDTQAQHF. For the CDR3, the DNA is TGCAGCGTTCGGGACACCCAGGCCCAGCATTTT. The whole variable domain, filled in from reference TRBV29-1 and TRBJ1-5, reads SAVISQKPSRDICQRGTSLTIQCQVDSQVTMMFWYRQQPGQSLTLIATANQGSEATYESGFVIDKFPISRPNLTFSTLTVSNMSPEDSSIYLCSVRDTQAQHFGDGTRLSIL.